The 21 T cell receptor beta chains in this list originate from one sample, sequenced in a study of T cells in Graves' hyperthyroidism and ophthalmopathy. RNA transcripts were the template for amplifying TCR beta CDR3 regions. A first-round RT-PCR of the TCR CDR3 used the HTBI primer set. Using its own MiXCR run on the multiplex PCR reads, TCRdb lists one record per CDR3 protein. The sample contains 600,000 to 700,000 distinct CDR3 sequences, roughly 14% of which appear only once. Material: blood. Every receptor here comes from a woman aged 40 to 49 with Graves' ophthalmopathy.

In this sample, this clonotype turned up a few times. The chain recombines TRBV6-5 with TRBJ1-1; D is perhaps TRBD1 (6 bases). V was cut by 0 bases and J by 3 bases, with 11 bases left in between. Germline lookup yields CDR1 MNHEY and CDR2 SVGAGI. This CDR3 spans 15 amino acids. CDR3 amino acids: CASSYSGALDTEAFF. In nucleotides, the CDR3 is TGTGCCAGCAGTTACTCGGGGGCGTTAGACACTGAAGCTTTCTTT.

This clonotype was seen repeatedly, ten times or more. The genes are TRBV29-1 and TRBJ1-2; D call uncertain. The germline gives CDR1 SQVTM, CDR2 ANQGSEA. V shed 7 bases and J shed 2 bases, with 20 bases lying between them. The CDR3 has 15 amino acids. This CDR3 is CSAREDGTRNYGYTF. The CDR3 DNA reads as TGCAGCGCCCGGGAAGACGGTACCCGAAACTATGGCTACACCTTC.

This clonotype was counted a few times. V is TRBV6-1 and J is TRBJ1-5; D unclear. There are 13 residues in the CDR3. V lost 1 base and J 6 bases, leaving 7 bases between the germline ends. Germline assignment: CDR1 MNHNS and CDR2 SASEGT. CDR3 loop: CASSEGLGQPQHF. DNA for the CDR3: TGTGCCAGCAGTGAAGGGTTGGGTCAGCCCCAGCATTTT.

The sample holds many counts of this clonotype. V usage is TRBV28 and J usage is TRBJ1-2; possible D gene TRBD1, 5 bases. The CDR3 is 16 residues long. Per germline, CDR1 MDHEN and CDR2 SYDVKM. Trimming cost V 1 base and J 4 bases, with 16 bases left between them. Here the CDR3 DNA reads TGTGCCAGCAGTTTATCGCAGGGTAATAGCCTCTATGGCTACACCTTC. Residues: CASSLSQGNSLYGYTF.

The table lists this clonotype with many counts. V is TRBV9 and J is TRBJ1-2; D is uncertain. With 0 bases removed from V and 6 bases from J, the gap between germline ends came to 12 bases. The CDR3 contains 14 residues. Germline-derived CDR1 and CDR2 are SGDLS and YYNGEE. The CDR3 here is CASSVGQRPDGYTF. The CDR3 DNA sequence: TGTGCCAGCAGCGTAGGGCAGAGGCCCGATGGCTACACCTTC.

This clonotype was recorded many times. This chain links TRBV20-1 with TRBJ2-5, with 8 nucleotides matching TRBD2. This CDR3 spans 13 amino acids. CDR1 and CDR2 (germline): DFQATT, SNEGSKA (reference sequence). V was pared by 4 bases and J by 5 bases, with 6 bases of the junction left unmatched. The CDR3 sequence: CSANRREVETQYF. The CDR3 region has the DNA TGCAGTGCTAACCGGCGGGAGGTGGAGACCCAGTACTTC.

This clonotype was found many times. This chain uses TRBV11-2 with TRBJ2-4, with D possibly matching TRBD2 (6 bases). Germline V lookup: CDR1 SGHAT, CDR2 FQNNGV. Trimming removed 3 bases from V and 5 bases from J, with 8 bases in between. CDR3 length equals 13 residues. The CDR3 reads CASSFSGENIQYF. The CDR3, as DNA: TGTGCCAGCAGCTTTAGCGGAGAAAACATTCAGTACTTC.

This sequence joins TRBV28 and TRBJ2-7; D possibly uses TRBD1 or TRBD2 (5 bases each). The V end was cut by 4 bases, the J end by 7 bases, with 14 bases between. The CDR3 is 13 residues long. Germline lookup yields CDR1 MDHEN and CDR2 SYDVKM. CDR3 region: CASSWRLGGEQYF. In nucleotides, the CDR3 is TGTGCCAGCAGTTGGCGCCTTGGGGGAGAGCAGTACTTC.

This clonotype was picked up many times. J is TRBJ2-7 and V is TRBV6-2 or TRBV6-3, with 12 bases identical to TRBD2. Looked up from germline, CDR1 is MNHEY and CDR2 is SVGEGT. The J segment lost 1 base and the V segment lost 6 bases, leaving 4 bases of the junction unmatched. The CDR3 runs 15 residues. CDR3 loop: CASRRTSGESYEQYF. The CDR3 coding sequence is TGTGCCAGCAGACGGACTAGCGGGGAATCCTACGAGCAGTACTTC.

The rearrangement links TRBV6-1 to TRBJ2-7, with D unresolved. The germline V gene has CDR1 MNHNS and CDR2 SASEGT. This CDR3 comprises 13 residues. The germline V and J ends were trimmed by 7 bases and 3 bases, with 13 bases remaining between them. CDR3 residues: CASTQRGDYEQYF. The CDR3, as DNA: TGTGCCAGCACCCAAAGAGGAGACTACGAGCAGTACTTC.

This clonotype was detected many times. The chain uses TRBV6-5 and TRBJ2-2; TRBD1 aligns across 9 bases. J was trimmed by 1 base and V by 2 bases; bases with no gene match: 5. The germline V gene encodes CDR1 MNHEY and CDR2 SVGAGI. This CDR3 contains 17 residues. CDR3 nucleotide sequence: TGTGCCAGCAGTTACGCCCCGGGACAGGGGAACACCGGGGAGCTGTTTTTT. This codes for CASSYAPGQGNTGELFF.

This clonotype was counted at least ten times. The chain has TRBV28 and TRBJ1-2, with 7 bases identical to TRBD1. CDR1 is MDHEN, CDR2 SYDVKM, per germline. The CDR3 loop spans 12 amino acids. V was pared by 6 bases and J by 7 bases, with 5 bases of the junction left unmatched. The CDR3 here is CASRGQVSGYTF. CDR3 coding DNA: TGTGCCAGCAGAGGACAGGTTTCTGGCTACACCTTC.

J is TRBJ1-5 and V is TRBV24-1; D is undetermined. Germline V gives CDR1 KGHDR, CDR2 SFDVKD. Trimming cost V 5 bases and J 0 bases, with 10 bases left between them. CDR3 length equals 15 residues. CDR3 sequence: CATSVGDISNQPQHF. Here the CDR3 DNA reads TGTGCCACCAGTGTGGGAGATATTAGCAATCAGCCCCAGCATTTT.

In this sample, this clonotype turned up many times. The chain carries TRBV5-1 and TRBJ2-7; D remains unclear. The CDR3 loop spans 11 amino acids. The V gene lost 6 bases and the J gene lost 0 bases, with 4 bases spanning the gap. Germline CDR1 SGHRS, CDR2 YFSETQ. CDR3: CASTPSYEQYF. CDR3 coding DNA: TGCGCCAGCACCCCCTCCTACGAGCAGTACTTC. Combining the CDR3 with reference TRBV5-1 and TRBJ2-7 gives the whole variable domain KAGVTQTPRYLIKTRGQQVTLSCSPISGHRSVSWYQQTPGQGLQFLFEYFSETQRNKGNFPGRFSGRQFSNSRSEMNVSTLELGDSALYLCASTPSYEQYFGPGTRLTVT.

This clonotype has ten or more counts. This chain uses TRBV9 with TRBJ1-1; TRBD1 matches at 7 bases. Germline trimming cut 2 bases from V and 2 bases from J; bases unmatched to any gene: 12. CDR3 length equals 17 residues. CDR1 is SGDLS, CDR2 YYNGEE, per germline. The CDR3 coding sequence is TGTGCCAGCAGCGTTTGGGACAGACTCGCTATAAACACTGAAGCTTTCTTT. This translates into CASSVWDRLAINTEAFF.

This clonotype was picked up many times. This rearrangement joins TRBV20-1 to TRBJ2-2; D remains unclear. Trimming stripped 3 bases from V and 4 bases from J, with 6 bases between. Germline-derived CDR1 and CDR2 are DFQATT and SNEGSKA (reference sequence). This CDR3 has 12 amino acids. The DNA of the CDR3 is TGCAGTGCTAGGGACCCCACCGGGGAGCTGTTTTTT. The encoded protein is CSARDPTGELFF.

Ten or more counts support this clonotype. This chain joins TRBV7-2 and TRBJ2-7; no reliable D call. The CDR3 sequence is 13 residues long. V shed 5 bases and J shed 3 bases, with 11 bases lying between them. CDR1 and CDR2 (germline): SGHTA, FQGNSA. The DNA for the CDR3 is TGTGCCAGCAGCGCGAAGAGGCACTACGAGCAGTACTTC. It yields the protein CASSAKRHYEQYF.

The chain uses TRBV7-2 and TRBJ2-7, with 13 positions matching TRBD2. The CDR3 runs 15 residues. CDR1 and CDR2 (germline): SGHTA, FQGNSA. V trimming: 6 bases; J trimming: 7 bases; junction bases outside the gene matches: 9. CDR3 region: CASSSRTSGRGEQYF. In DNA, the CDR3 is TGTGCCAGCAGTTCACGCACTAGCGGGAGGGGTGAGCAGTACTTC.

This clonotype has only a few counts. CDR3 protein: CASSLRASLPEAFF. The DNA for the CDR3 is TGTGCCAGCAGCTTGCGAGCGTCTTTACCTGAAGCTTTCTTT. The J gene is TRBJ1-1, the V gene TRBV5-8, with no clear D. The CDR3 loop spans 14 amino acids. Per germline, CDR1 SGHTS and CDR2 YDEGEE. The ends were cut back, 1 base at V and 6 bases at J, with 13 bases in the middle.

This clonotype was found many times. The chain couples TRBV28 to TRBJ1-2, with a tentative D call TRBD1 (6 bases). The CDR3 is 16 residues long. Per germline, CDR1 MDHEN and CDR2 SYDVKM. Between the trimmed V and J ends, which lost 5 bases and 6 bases, there was a span of 22 bases. In DNA, the CDR3 is TGTGCCAGCAGTCCCCCCCATGGCGGACAGAAGAATGGCTACACCTTC. It codes for CASSPPHGGQKNGYTF.

This clonotype has a count of ten or more. The chain combines TRBV6-2 or TRBV6-3 with TRBJ2-7, with 8 positions matching TRBD2. Trimming removed 2 bases from V and 7 bases from J; junction bases left unmatched: 7. The CDR3 is made up of 14 amino acids. Germline CDR1 is MNHEY and CDR2 is SVGEGT. The chain's CDR3 is CASSYGAGAFEQYF. DNA of the CDR3: TGTGCCAGCAGTTACGGAGCGGGGGCCTTTGAGCAGTACTTC.